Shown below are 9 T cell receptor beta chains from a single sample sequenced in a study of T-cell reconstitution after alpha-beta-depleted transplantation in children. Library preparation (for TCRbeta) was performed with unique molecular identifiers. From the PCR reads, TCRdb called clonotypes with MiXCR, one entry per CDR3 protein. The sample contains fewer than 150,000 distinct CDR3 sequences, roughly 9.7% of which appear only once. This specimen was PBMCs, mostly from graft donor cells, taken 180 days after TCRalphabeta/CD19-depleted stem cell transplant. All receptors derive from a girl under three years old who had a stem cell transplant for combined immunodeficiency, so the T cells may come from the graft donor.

This CDR3 reads CASSFWAGQTDSPLHF. The CDR3 coding sequence is TGTGCCAGCAGCTTTTGGGCAGGGCAGACGGATTCACCCCTCCACTTT. The chain links TRBV11-2 to TRBJ1-6; the D gene is possibly TRBD1 (5 bases). The length of the CDR3 is 16 residues. Between the trimmed V and J ends, which lost 3 bases and 8 bases, there was a span of 17 bases. In germline, CDR1 is SGHAT, CDR2 FQNNGV.

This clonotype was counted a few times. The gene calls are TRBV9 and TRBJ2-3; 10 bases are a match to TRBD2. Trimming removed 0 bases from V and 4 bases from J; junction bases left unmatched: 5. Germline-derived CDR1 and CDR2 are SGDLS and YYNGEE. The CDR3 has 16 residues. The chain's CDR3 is CASSVEGLAGADTQYF. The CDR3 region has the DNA TGTGCCAGCAGCGTAGAGGGCCTAGCGGGAGCAGATACGCAGTATTTT. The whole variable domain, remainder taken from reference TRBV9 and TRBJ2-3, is DSGVTQTPKHLITATGQRVTLRCSPRSGDLSVYWYQQSLDQGLQFLIQYYNGEERAKGNILERFSAQQFPDLHSELNLSSLELGDSALYFCASSVEGLAGADTQYFGPGTRLTVL.

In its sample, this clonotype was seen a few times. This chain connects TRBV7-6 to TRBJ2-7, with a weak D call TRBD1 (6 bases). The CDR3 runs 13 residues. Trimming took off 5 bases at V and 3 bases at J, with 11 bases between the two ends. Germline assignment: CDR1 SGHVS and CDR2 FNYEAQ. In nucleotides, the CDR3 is TGTGCCAGCAGCGGCAGGGGAAGCTACGAGCAGTACTTC. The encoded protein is CASSGRGSYEQYF.

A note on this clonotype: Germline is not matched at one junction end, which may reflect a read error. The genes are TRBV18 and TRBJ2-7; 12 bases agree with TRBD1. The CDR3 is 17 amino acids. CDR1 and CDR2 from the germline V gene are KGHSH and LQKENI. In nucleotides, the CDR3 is TGTGCCAGCTCACCGAAACACCCGGGACAGGGGGCCTACGACCAGTACTTC. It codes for CASSPKHPGQGAYDQYF.

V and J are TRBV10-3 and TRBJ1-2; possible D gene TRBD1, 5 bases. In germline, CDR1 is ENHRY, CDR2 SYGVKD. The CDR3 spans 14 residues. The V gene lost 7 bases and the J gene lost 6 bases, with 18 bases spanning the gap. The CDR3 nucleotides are TGTGCCATCACCGGGAGGCAGGGTGGGGATGGCTACACCTTC. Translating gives CAITGRQGGDGYTF.

CDR3 nucleotides: TGCGCCAGCAGCTTGGGGGTCGTAAGCGGGAGTTTAGGTGAGCAGTTCTTC. Translated: CASSLGVVSGSLGEQFF. The rearrangement uses TRBV5-1 and TRBJ2-1; 8 bases map to TRBD2. The V segment lost 0 bases and the J segment 9 bases; nucleotides outside the gene matches: 14. Germline V gene sequence: CDR1 SGHRS, CDR2 YFSETQ. This CDR3 is built from 17 residues.

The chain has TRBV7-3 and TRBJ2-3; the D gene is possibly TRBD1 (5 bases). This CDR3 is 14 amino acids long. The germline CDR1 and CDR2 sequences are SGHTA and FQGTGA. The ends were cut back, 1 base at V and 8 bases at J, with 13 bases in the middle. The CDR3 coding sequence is TGTGCCAGCAGCTTAATCCAGGGCCCGGGTACGCAGTATTTT. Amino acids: CASSLIQGPGTQYF.

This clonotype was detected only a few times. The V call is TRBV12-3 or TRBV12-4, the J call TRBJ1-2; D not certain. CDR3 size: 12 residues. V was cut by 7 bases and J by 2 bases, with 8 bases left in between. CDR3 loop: CASTRVNYGYTF. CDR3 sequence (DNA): TGTGCCAGCACCCGGGTCAACTATGGCTACACCTTC.

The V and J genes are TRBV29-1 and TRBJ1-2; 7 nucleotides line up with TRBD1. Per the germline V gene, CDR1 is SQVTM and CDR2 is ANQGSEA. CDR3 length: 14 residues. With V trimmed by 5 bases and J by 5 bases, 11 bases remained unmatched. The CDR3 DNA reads TGCAGCGTTACAGTACCGGGACAGCCGTATGGCTACACCTTC. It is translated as CSVTVPGQPYGYTF.